A selection of T cell receptor beta chains follows, all from one sample in a study of T cells in Graves' hyperthyroidism and ophthalmopathy. MiXCR, run by TCRdb on the multiplex PCR reads, gives a single entry per CDR3 protein. The repertoire holds some 380,000 distinct CDR3 sequences, with about 14% as singletons. Sequencing was done on a sample of blood. These receptors originate from a man aged 25-40 years with Graves' hyperthyroidism that later progressed to Graves' ophthalmopathy. CDR3s include the opening cysteine and the closing phenylalanine or tryptophan. Fields, in order: clone size, D gene, V gene, J gene, CDR3 protein, CDR3 DNA. A D gene is named only where the DNA matches it firmly. Rows may omit the clone size; those that give it use once, few, many or a size class.

.	.	TRBV20-1	TRBJ2-1	CSATNAAPGPNSLNEQFF	TGCAGTGCTACCAACGCAGCTCCGGGACCGAATTCACTCAATGAGCAGTTCTTC
.	TRBD1	TRBV29-1	TRBJ1-2	CSVIRGSLVWTF	TGCAGCGTCATCAGGGGGTCATTGGTTTGGACCTTC
.	TRBD1	TRBV20-1	TRBJ2-7	CSARESGTGQYEQYF	TGCAGTGCTAGAGAATCCGGGACAGGGCAATACGAGCAGTACTTC
few	.	TRBV5-4	TRBJ1-1	CASSFGNRRNTEAFF	TGTGCCAGCAGCTTCGGAAACAGGAGGAACACTGAAGCTTTCTTT
many	.	TRBV11-3	TRBJ2-7	CASSFSFPSEQYF	TGTGCCAGCAGCTTCAGTTTTCCCTCCGAGCAGTACTTC
.	TRBD2	TRBV5-1	TRBJ2-5	CASSLDVAGGKETQYF	TGCGCCAGCAGCTTGGATGTGGCGGGGGGTAAAGAGACCCAGTACTTC
many	TRBD2	TRBV11-3	TRBJ2-3	CASSLQATSGATDTQYF	TGTGCCAGCAGCTTACAGGCGACTAGCGGGGCTACAGATACGCAGTATTTT
many	TRBD2	TRBV11-2	TRBJ2-5	CASSLNSGTRQETQYF	TGTGCCAGCAGCTTAAATAGCGGGACCCGCCAAGAGACCCAGTACTTC
few	.	TRBV11-3	TRBJ1-1	CASSPQRLNTEAFF	TGTGCCAGCAGCCCCCAACGATTGAACACTGAAGCTTTCTTT
many	.	TRBV7-8	TRBJ2-3	CASSWGGWDTQYF	TGTGCCAGCTCGTGGGGGGGCTGGGATACGCAGTATTTT
many	.	TRBV12-3/TRBV12-4	TRBJ1-1	CASSRYRATEAFF	TGTGCCAGCAGTCGATACAGGGCCACTGAAGCTTTCTTT
many	.	TRBV18	TRBJ1-2	CASSPRDSDYGYTF	TGTGCCAGCTCACCCCGGGACTCTGACTATGGCTACACCTTC
.	.	TRBV4-1	TRBJ2-1	CASSQEGGPPYNEQFF	TGCGCCAGCAGCCAAGAAGGCGGGCCACCCTACAATGAGCAGTTCTTC
.	.	TRBV20-1	TRBJ1-6	CSASHSQNNSPLHF	TGCAGTGCTAGTCATAGTCAAAATAATTCACCCCTCCACTTT
.	TRBD2	TRBV3-1	TRBJ2-3	CASSQGSSGGITDTQYF	TGTGCCAGCAGCCAAGGGAGTAGCGGGGGGATCACAGATACGCAGTATTTT